This T cell receptor (beta chain) was documented in a study of CD8 T cells in ankylosing spondylitis. Study findings and constraints: What seemed typical of ankylosing spondylitis blood was a TCR beta motif built from about eight highly homologous variants.

This clonotype was counted at least ten times. Its antigen is not known. With molecular barcodes, quantitative 5'-RACE was used to make the TCR beta libraries. TCRdb reanalysed the 5' RACE reads using MiXCR and keeps one entry per CDR3 protein. The sample contains about 42,000 distinct CDR3 sequences, 3.5% to 4% of which appear only once. The CDR3 runs 15 residues. Germline loops: CDR1 SGDLS, CDR2 YYNGEE. Trimming cost V 3 bases and J 3 bases, with 12 bases left between them. The sequencing sample was made of blood, either unsorted or a sorted T cell fraction (not recorded which). The chain joins TRBV9 to TRBJ2-2, with D perhaps TRBD1 (5 bases). The source is a female donor with ankylosing spondylitis or in good health (not recorded which). The CDR3 DNA sequence: TGTGCCAGCAGCGCCAGTCAGGGTGACACCGGGGAGCTGTTTTTT. The encoded protein is CASSASQGDTGELFF. Full variable domain (rest looked up from reference TRBV9 and TRBJ2-2): DSGVTQTPKHLITATGQRVTLRCSPRSGDLSVYWYQQSLDQGLQFLIQYYNGEERAKGNILERFSAQQFPDLHSELNLSSLELGDSALYFCASSASQGDTGELFFGEGSRLTVL.